This is a list of T cell receptor beta chains from one sample in a study of T cell clusters in autoimmune cytopenias. Each CDR3 protein gets one entry in TCRdb, which reprocessed the multiplex PCR reads and gives no DNA. The sample table includes 8,000 to 9,500 distinct CDR3 sequences. The sequencing sample was made of peripheral blood. Every receptor here comes from a human donor with an autoimmune cytopenia or autoimmune hepatitis (not recorded which). The CDR3 runs from the conserved cysteine through the conserved F or W. Each record gives: clone size, J gene, V gene, CDR3 protein. Some rows mark clone size as missing; the rest say once, few, many or name a class of expanded clone.

size: NA
J: TRBJ1-1
V: TRBV6-5
CDR3: CASTLTWNTEAFF

size: medium-sized
J: TRBJ1-1
V: TRBV6-5
CDR3: CASSYAPNTEAFF

size: NA
J: TRBJ2-3
V: TRBV27
CDR3: CASKLAEISSTDTQYF

size: medium-sized
J: TRBJ1-6
V: TRBV12-3/TRBV12-4
CDR3: CASSFRGSTSPLHF

size: NA
J: TRBJ1-1
V: TRBV12-3/TRBV12-4
CDR3: CASIDRGYYSMDTEAFF

size: medium-sized
J: TRBJ2-3
V: TRBV13
CDR3: CASSLGGQLVTDTQYF

size: medium-sized
J: TRBJ2-3
V: TRBV30
CDR3: CAWGTQGPTQYF

size: medium-sized
J: TRBJ2-7
V: TRBV6-5
CDR3: CASRKAGSYEQYF

size: NA
J: TRBJ2-7
V: TRBV20-1
CDR3: CSANSGRASIRYEQYF

size: NA
J: TRBJ2-3
V: TRBV12-3/TRBV12-4
CDR3: CASSRRSGSPDTQYF

size: NA
J: TRBJ2-7
V: TRBV6-2/TRBV6-3
CDR3: CASSYPPGGHEQYF

size: medium-sized
J: TRBJ1-2
V: TRBV27
CDR3: CASSFGEGFDGYTF

size: NA
J: TRBJ1-2
V: TRBV6-5
CDR3: CASSPRRSGYTF

size: NA
J: TRBJ1-2
V: TRBV12-3/TRBV12-4
CDR3: CASSGTAKDGYTF

size: medium-sized
J: TRBJ2-3
V: TRBV19
CDR3: CASSIVGTTQYF

size: NA
J: TRBJ2-7
V: TRBV18
CDR3: CASSPHTKEQYF

size: NA
J: TRBJ1-5
V: TRBV18
CDR3: CASSPTGVLGQPQHF

size: medium-sized
J: TRBJ1-4
V: TRBV12-3/TRBV12-4
CDR3: CASSSTEKLFF

size: NA
J: TRBJ2-3
V: TRBV20-1
CDR3: CSAPTSGRGTDTQYF

size: medium-sized
J: TRBJ2-1
V: TRBV27
CDR3: CASSFGGNGNEQFF

size: medium-sized
J: TRBJ2-1
V: TRBV29-1
CDR3: CSVEGLAGGPSYNEQFF

size: NA
J: TRBJ1-1
V: TRBV20-1
CDR3: CSYSGESYTEAFF

size: NA
J: TRBJ1-1
V: TRBV19
CDR3: CASVPDGGWGTEAFF

size: NA
J: TRBJ2-7
V: TRBV24-1
CDR3: CATSDARGNHEQYF

size: medium-sized
J: TRBJ2-6
V: TRBV19
CDR3: CASRFGRTGRRTGANVLTF

size: NA
J: TRBJ2-1
V: TRBV10-1
CDR3: CATAGGTGTGGRIEQFF

size: NA
J: TRBJ2-2
V: TRBV19
CDR3: CASSRAWGSGELFF

size: NA
J: TRBJ1-1
V: TRBV7-9
CDR3: CASSRRQHPLGNTEAFF

size: NA
J: TRBJ2-3
V: TRBV5-4
CDR3: CASSLEWRETDTQYF

size: NA
J: TRBJ2-1
V: TRBV12-5
CDR3: CASGWDSGKEQFF

size: NA
J: TRBJ1-2
V: TRBV6-2/TRBV6-3
CDR3: CASSWTGDGYTF

size: NA
J: TRBJ2-4
V: TRBV15
CDR3: CATSSGLAELAKNIQYF

size: large
J: TRBJ2-2
V: TRBV29-1
CDR3: CSVISSGRASGTGELFF

size: NA
J: TRBJ2-3
V: TRBV7-9
CDR3: CVSSLTGGSTDTQYF

size: NA
J: TRBJ2-3
V: TRBV24-1
CDR3: CATSDPDGGGTDTQYF

size: NA
J: TRBJ2-2
V: TRBV20-1
CDR3: CSARREDTGELFF

size: NA
J: TRBJ1-2
V: TRBV15
CDR3: CATSRDTGGYGYTF

size: medium-sized
J: TRBJ2-6
V: TRBV27
CDR3: CASSLRGPTSGANVLTF

size: medium-sized
J: TRBJ2-5
V: TRBV27
CDR3: CASSLGRGRETQYF

size: medium-sized
J: TRBJ2-3
V: TRBV30
CDR3: CAWSGNSVRVDTQYF

size: medium-sized
J: TRBJ2-1
V: TRBV6-4
CDR3: CASTVLAGGNEQFF

size: medium-sized
J: TRBJ2-7
V: TRBV13
CDR3: CASAGAGGEQYF

size: medium-sized
J: TRBJ2-2
V: TRBV6-5
CDR3: CATRQGTGELFF

size: NA
J: TRBJ2-7
V: TRBV20-1
CDR3: CSAQQSGRNEQYF

size: NA
J: TRBJ2-3
V: TRBV7-9
CDR3: CASSIYPGSTDTQYF

size: NA
J: TRBJ2-1
V: TRBV5-4
CDR3: CASSLRGPGNEQFF

size: medium-sized
J: TRBJ2-5
V: TRBV6-1
CDR3: CASSSGAAETQYF

size: medium-sized
J: TRBJ1-5
V: TRBV6-5
CDR3: CASSYDRGDQPQHF

size: NA
J: TRBJ2-1
V: TRBV24-1
CDR3: CATSDSVAGAYNEQFF

size: NA
J: TRBJ2-1
V: TRBV5-4
CDR3: CASSLAVAGGPDEQFF

size: NA
J: TRBJ2-5
V: TRBV5-4
CDR3: CASSLAAGVGSETQYF

size: medium-sized
J: TRBJ2-7
V: TRBV27
CDR3: CASSPGRGREQYF